This record looks at one T cell receptor (beta chain) sequence and its context. Its antigen remains unknown. The sample belongs to a study of early T cells in non-severe SARS-CoV-2 infection. Whole-study results and caveats: VDJdb-based matching was biased toward anti-spike CD8 responses and missed private and CD4 specificities.

Unique molecular identifiers were added to individual cDNA molecules. One entry per CDR3 protein results from TCRdb running MiXCR on the 5' RACE reads. The sample records approximately 23,000 distinct CDR3 sequences, 4.5% to 5.5% being singletons. CDR1 and CDR2 from the germline V gene are SGHVS and FQNEAQ. V shed 1 base and J shed 4 bases, with 11 bases lying between them. This CDR3 is 14 amino acids long. The chain employs TRBV7-8 and TRBJ2-7; no clear D. The receptor was derived from an adult who was a healthcare worker with PCR-confirmed SARS-CoV-2 infection or an uninfected control (not recorded which). Input material: whole blood. The CDR3 DNA sequence: TGTGCCAGCAGCTTAGTTTCCCTTGGGTACGAGCAGTACTTC. Translated, it gives CASSLVSLGYEQYF.